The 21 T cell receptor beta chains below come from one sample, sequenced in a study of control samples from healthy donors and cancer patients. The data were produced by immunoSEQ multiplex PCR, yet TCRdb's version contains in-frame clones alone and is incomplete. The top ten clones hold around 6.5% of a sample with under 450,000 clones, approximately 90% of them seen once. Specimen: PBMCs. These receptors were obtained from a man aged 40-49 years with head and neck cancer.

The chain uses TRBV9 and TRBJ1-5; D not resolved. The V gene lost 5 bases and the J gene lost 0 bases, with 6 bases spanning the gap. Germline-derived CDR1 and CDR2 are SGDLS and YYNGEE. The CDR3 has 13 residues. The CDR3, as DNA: TGTGCCAGCAGTTCCTATAGCAATCAGCCCCAGCATTTT. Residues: CASSSYSNQPQHF.

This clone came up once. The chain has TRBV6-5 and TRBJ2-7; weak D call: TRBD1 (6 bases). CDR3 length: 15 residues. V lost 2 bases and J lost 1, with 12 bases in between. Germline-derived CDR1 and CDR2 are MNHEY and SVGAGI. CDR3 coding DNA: TGTGCCAGCAGTTACCGGACAGCACGTTCCTACGAGCAGTACTTC. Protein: CASSYRTARSYEQYF.

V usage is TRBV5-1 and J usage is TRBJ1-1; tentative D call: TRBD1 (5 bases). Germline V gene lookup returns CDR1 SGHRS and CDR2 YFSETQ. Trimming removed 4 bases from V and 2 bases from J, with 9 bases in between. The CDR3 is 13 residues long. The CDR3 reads CASSTTANTEAFF. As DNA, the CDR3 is TGCGCCAGCAGCACGACAGCCAACACTGAAGCTTTCTTT. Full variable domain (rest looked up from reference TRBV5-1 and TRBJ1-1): KAGVTQTPRYLIKTRGQQVTLSCSPISGHRSVSWYQQTPGQGLQFLFEYFSETQRNKGNFPGRFSGRQFSNSRSEMNVSTLELGDSALYLCASSTTANTEAFFGQGTRLTVV.

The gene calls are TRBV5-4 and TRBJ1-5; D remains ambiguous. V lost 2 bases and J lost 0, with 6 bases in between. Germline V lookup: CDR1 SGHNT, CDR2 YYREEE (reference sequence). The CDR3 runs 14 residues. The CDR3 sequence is CASSLRDSNQPQHF. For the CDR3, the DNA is TGTGCCAGCAGCTTAAGGGATAGCAATCAGCCCCAGCATTTT.

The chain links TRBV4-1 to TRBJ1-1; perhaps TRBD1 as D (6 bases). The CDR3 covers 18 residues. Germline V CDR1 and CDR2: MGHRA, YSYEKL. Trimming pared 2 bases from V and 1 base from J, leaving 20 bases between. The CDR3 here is CASSQNPTGSWGNTEAFF. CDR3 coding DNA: TGCGCCAGCAGCCAAAACCCCACAGGGAGCTGGGGGAACACTGAAGCTTTCTTT.

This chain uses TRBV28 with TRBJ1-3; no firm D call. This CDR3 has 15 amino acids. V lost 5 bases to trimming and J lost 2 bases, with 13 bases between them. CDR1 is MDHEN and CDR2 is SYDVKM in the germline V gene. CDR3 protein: CASSSDLSAGNTIYF. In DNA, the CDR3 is TGTGCCAGCAGTAGCGACCTTTCAGCTGGAAACACCATATATTTT.

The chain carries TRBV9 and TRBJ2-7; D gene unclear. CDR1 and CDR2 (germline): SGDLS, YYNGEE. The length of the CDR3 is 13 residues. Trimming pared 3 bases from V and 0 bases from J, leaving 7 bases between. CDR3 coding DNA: TGTGCCAGCAGCGCCCGGAGCTCCTACGAGCAGTACTTC. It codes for CASSARSSYEQYF.

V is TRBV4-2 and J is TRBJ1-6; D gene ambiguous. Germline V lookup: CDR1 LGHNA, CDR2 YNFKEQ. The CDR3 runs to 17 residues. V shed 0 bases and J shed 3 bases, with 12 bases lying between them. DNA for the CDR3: TGTGCCAGCAGCCAAGATCGAAGAGTGGACTATAATTCACCCCTCCACTTT. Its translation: CASSQDRRVDYNSPLHF.

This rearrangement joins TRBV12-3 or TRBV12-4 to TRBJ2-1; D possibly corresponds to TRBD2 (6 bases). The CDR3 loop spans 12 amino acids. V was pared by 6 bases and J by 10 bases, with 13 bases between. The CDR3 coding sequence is TGTGCCAGCAGCCGACTAGAGAGGGAGCAGTTCTTC. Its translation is CASSRLEREQFF.

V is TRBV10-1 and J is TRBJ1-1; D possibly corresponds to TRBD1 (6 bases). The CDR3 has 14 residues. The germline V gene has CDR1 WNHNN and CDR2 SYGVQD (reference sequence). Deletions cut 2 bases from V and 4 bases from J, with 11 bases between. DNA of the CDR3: TGCGCCAGCAGTGAGCTACGGGGGGCCACTGAAGCTTTCTTT. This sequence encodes CASSELRGATEAFF.

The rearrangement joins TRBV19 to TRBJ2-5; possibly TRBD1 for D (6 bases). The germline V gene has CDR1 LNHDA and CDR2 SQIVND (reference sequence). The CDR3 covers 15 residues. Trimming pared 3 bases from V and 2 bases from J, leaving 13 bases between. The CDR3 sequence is CASSIGGQFQETQYF. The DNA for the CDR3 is TGTGCCAGTAGTATCGGTGGACAGTTTCAAGAGACCCAGTACTTC.

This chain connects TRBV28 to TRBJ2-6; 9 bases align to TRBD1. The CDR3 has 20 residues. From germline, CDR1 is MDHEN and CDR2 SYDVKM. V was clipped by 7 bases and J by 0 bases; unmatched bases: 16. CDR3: CASTRDRGRSGPSGANVLTF. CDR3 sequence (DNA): TGTGCCAGCACCCGCGACAGGGGGAGATCAGGGCCCTCTGGGGCCAACGTCCTGACTTTC.

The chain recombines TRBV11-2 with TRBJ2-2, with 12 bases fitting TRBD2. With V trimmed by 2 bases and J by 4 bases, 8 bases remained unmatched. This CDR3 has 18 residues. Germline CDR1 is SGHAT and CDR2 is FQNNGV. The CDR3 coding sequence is TGTGCCAGCAGCTTAAACTACGGACTAGCGGGAATCACCGGGGAGCTGTTTTTT. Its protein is CASSLNYGLAGITGELFF. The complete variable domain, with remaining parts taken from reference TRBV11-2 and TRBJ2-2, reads EAGVAQSPRYKIIEKRQSVAFWCNPISGHATLYWYQQILGQGPKLLIQFQNNGVVDDSQLPKDRFSAERLKGVDSTLKIQPAKLEDSAVYLCASSLNYGLAGITGELFFGEGSRLTVL.

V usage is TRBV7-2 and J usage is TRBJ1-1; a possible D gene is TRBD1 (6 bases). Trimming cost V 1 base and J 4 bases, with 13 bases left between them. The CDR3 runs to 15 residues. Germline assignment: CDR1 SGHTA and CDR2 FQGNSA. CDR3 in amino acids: CASSLDGGLGTEAFF. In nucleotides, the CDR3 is TGTGCCAGCAGCTTAGATGGGGGGCTGGGCACTGAAGCTTTCTTT.

Here the CDR3 reads CASSSFPAFAGGYTF. The CDR3 bases are TGTGCCAGCAGTTCGTTCCCCGCCTTCGCTGGTGGCTACACCTTC. J is TRBJ1-2 and V is TRBV27; unclear D gene. The germline CDR1 and CDR2 sequences are MNHEY and SMNVEV (reference sequence). The V gene lost 4 bases and the J gene lost 7 bases, with 19 bases spanning the gap. The CDR3 runs to 15 residues.

CDR3 sequence: CAIGGLHPNEQFF. CDR3 nucleotide sequence: TGTGCCATCGGGGGCCTACATCCCAATGAGCAGTTCTTC. V and J are TRBV19 and TRBJ2-1, with D perhaps TRBD1 or TRBD2 (6 bases each). This CDR3 comprises 13 residues. In germline, CDR1 is LNHDA, CDR2 SQIVND (reference sequence). With 10 bases removed from V and 6 bases from J, the gap between germline ends came to 16 bases.

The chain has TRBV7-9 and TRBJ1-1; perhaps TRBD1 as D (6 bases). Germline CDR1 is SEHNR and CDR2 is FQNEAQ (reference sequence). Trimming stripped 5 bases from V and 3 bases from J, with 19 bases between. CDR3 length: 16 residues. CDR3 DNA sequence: TGTGCCAGCAGCCGCGGGACATCGACGTGGGACACTGAAGCTTTCTTT. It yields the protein CASSRGTSTWDTEAFF.

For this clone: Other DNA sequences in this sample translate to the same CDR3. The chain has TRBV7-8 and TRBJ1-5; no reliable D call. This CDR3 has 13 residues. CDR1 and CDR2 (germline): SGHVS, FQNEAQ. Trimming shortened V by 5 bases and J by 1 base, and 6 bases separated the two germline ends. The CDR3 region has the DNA TGTGCCAGCAGCCGCGACAGCAATCAGCCCCAGCATTTT. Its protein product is CASSRDSNQPQHF. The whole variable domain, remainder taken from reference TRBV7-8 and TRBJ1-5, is GAGVSQSPRYKVAKRGQDVALRCDPISGHVSLFWYQQALGQGPEFLTYFQNEAQLDKSGLPSDRFFAERPEGSVSTLKIQRTQQEDSAVYLCASSRDSNQPQHFGDGTRLSIL.

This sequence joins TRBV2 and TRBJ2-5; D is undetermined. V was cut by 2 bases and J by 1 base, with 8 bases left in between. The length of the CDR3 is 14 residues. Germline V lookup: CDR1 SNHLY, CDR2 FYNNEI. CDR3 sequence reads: CASSERASQETQYF. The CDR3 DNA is TGTGCCAGCAGTGAAAGGGCGTCCCAAGAGACCCAGTACTTC. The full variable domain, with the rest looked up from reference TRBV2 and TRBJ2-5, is EPEVTQTPSHQVTQMGQEVILRCVPISNHLYFYWYRQILGQKVEFLVSFYNNEISEKSEIFDDQFSVERPDGSNFTLKIRSTKLEDSAMYFCASSERASQETQYFGPGTRLLVL.

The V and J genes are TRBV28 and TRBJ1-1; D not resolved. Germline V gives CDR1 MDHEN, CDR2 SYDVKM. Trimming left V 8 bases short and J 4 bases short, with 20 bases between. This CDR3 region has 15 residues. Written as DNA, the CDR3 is TGTGCCAGCCATACTCTAAAGGGCCAGATCACTGAAGCTTTCTTT. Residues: CASHTLKGQITEAFF.

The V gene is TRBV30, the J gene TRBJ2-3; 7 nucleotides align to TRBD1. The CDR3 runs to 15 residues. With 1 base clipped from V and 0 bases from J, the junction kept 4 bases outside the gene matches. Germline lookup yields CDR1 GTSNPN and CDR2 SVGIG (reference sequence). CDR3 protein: CAWSANRGSTDTQYF. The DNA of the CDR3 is TGTGCCTGGAGTGCAAACAGGGGAAGCACAGATACGCAGTATTTT.